This T cell receptor beta chain was documented in a study of shared clonotypes between healthy human individuals (dated by TCRdb to 2020 to 2021). Describing the broader study: The cohort comprised two women and a few men aged 18 to 49 years. For each donor, CD4 naive and CD4 memory were each given three plates, CD8 naive was given two plates, and CD8 memory was given one plate. To estimate repertoire size and how much clonotypes are shared between individuals, the study performed deep sequencing of blood TCR repertoires from a handful of healthy adults. To increase sequencing depth and limit assay-specific biases, different laboratories used diverse techniques to prepare libraries and sequence TCR repertoires. Between about 0.9 and 9 billion PBMCs per donor were obtained by leukapheresis.

Overall study outcomes, separate from this receptor: When a handful of donors were compared, the shared fraction of clonotypes was about 5% for naive CD4, 3.5% for naive CD8, about 2.4% for memory CD4, and 0.3% to 0.5% for memory CD8. Sampling was limited to blood, and TCR repertoires in tissue likely differ from TCR repertoires in blood. Pairwise subsampling indicated that sequencing depth was expected to affect the degree of clonotype sharing among donors. Because the study included only a small number of donors, the genetic and exposure-history diversity represented was limited. Clonotypes shared by all four sorted-subset donors showed higher generation probabilities than non-shared clonotypes. Naive subsets generally had larger estimated clonotype richness than memory subsets did. Even with the large sequencing depth, rarefaction of the sorted-subset datasets indicated that sequencing was incomplete.

On this clone: It has no known antigen specificity. The input lacks base qualities; no much larger clone sits a single base away.

Donors were healthy HIV-negative adults with no recently reported acute infections or vaccinations. Every donor was a Caucasian adult living in Nashville, Tennessee, USA. CD4+ T cells were enriched through magnetic negative selection, after which naive cells were positively selected on CD45RA and the remaining negative fraction served as the memory subset. Blood was obtained by leukapheresis, after which PBMCs were separated by Ficoll-Histopaque density gradient centrifugation and cryopreserved in liquid nitrogen vapor phase. Analytical flow cytometry was used to check the purity and quantity of every magnetically sorted T cell population. Genomic DNA was isolated from each sorted fraction and quantified by UV absorbance on a Nanodrop 2000c. CDR1 and CDR2 are drawn from the germline V gene: SGHDT, YYEEEE. The CDR3 contains 14 residues, cysteine and phenylalanine counted. Only CDR3 DNA is held: 42 bases, read in frame from base 1. Between the V and J ends, shortened by 4 bases and 7 bases respectively, the junction contains 17 bases.

Using the deep immunoSEQ assay, TCR CDR3 regions were amplified from genomic DNA by multiplex PCR. For each cell subset, the extracted genomic DNA was distributed evenly across all wells of several immunoSEQ 96-well plates, and each plate served as one replicate. For sorted subsets, 200 to 250 ng of genomic DNA, equivalent to around 31,000 T cell genomes, went into each replicate PCR. The purified libraries were quantified using a Qubit 3.0 fluorometer, sized with a Bioanalyzer 2100, and then quantified again using the KAPA Library Quantification kit. A separate single-read 150-cycle Illumina NextSeq 550 flow cell was used to sequence each immunoSEQ 96-well plate. The paper's processing steps were these. Because the immunoSEQ output held only junctional sequences and lacked quality scores, the filtering could not match the filtering applied to full-length reads. To assign V/J genes and CDR3, sequences were annotated against IMGT germline references using PyIR, a Python wrapper for IgBLAST v1.9. Reads with weak V/J assignments (E-value above 1e-6), missing CDR3, stop codons, out-of-frame junctions, or ambiguous translated residues were removed. V3J clonotypes were defined as sequences sharing an identical inferred V gene, J gene, and CDR3 amino acid sequence. The percentage overlap between two repertoires was calculated by dividing the number of shared unique clonotypes by the size of the smaller repertoire. Three approaches were used to assess repertoire richness: RTK rarefaction, the Chao1 estimator, and Recon v2.1 estimates of unobserved clonotypes. For all TCRbeta clonotypes obtained by the gDNA method from a few donors, generation probabilities were computed with OLGA. Not all clones reach the TCRdb copy of this immuneACCESS table, which keeps in-frame sequences only. Checked studies attribute under half of the gap to unresolved V genes and leave the rest unexplained. That table gives V, J and clone size, and the DNA gave D and trimming. For this sample there are over 2 million clones; 85% to 95% appear just once. The ten largest clones take up roughly 0.13% of the sample.

The rearrangement combines TRBV5-6 with TRBJ1-2, with the identity of the D gene unclear. The TCR sequence derives from a man between 18 and 35 years old in good health. The sequencing sample was made of naive CD4+ T cells sorted from blood. Reading the label with the study, this specimen's cell subset or site is: CD45RA+ positively selected. CDR3 loop: CASSLYGRGRGYTF. Read as DNA, the sequence is TGTGCCAGCAGCCTCTACGGACGGGGTCGTGGCTACACCTTC.